These 16 T cell receptor beta chains originate from one sample sequenced in a study of CD8 T cells in ankylosing spondylitis. TCRdb re-derived calls from the 5' RACE reads in MiXCR, one entry per CDR3 protein. The sample consists of about 400,000 distinct CDR3 sequences, around 20% of them appearing once. Sequenced input: blood, either unsorted or a sorted T cell fraction (not recorded which). The source is a male donor with ankylosing spondylitis or in good health (not recorded which).

The CDR3 reads CASSELSSSTDTQYF. The CDR3 DNA follows: TGTGCCAGCAGTGAGTTATCATCTAGCACAGATACGCAGTATTTT. The V gene is TRBV6-1, the J gene TRBJ2-3, with D unclear. The CDR3 sequence is 15 residues long. V gave up 3 bases and J gave up 0 bases, with 10 bases separating them. Germline CDR1 is MNHNS and CDR2 is SASEGT.

The rearrangement joins TRBV7-9 to TRBJ2-7; TRBD2 agrees at 8 bases. This CDR3 comprises 13 residues. The V segment lost 5 bases and the J segment 6 bases; nucleotides outside the gene matches: 6. The germline gives CDR1 SEHNR, CDR2 FQNEAQ (reference sequence). In DNA, the CDR3 is TGTGCCAGCAGCGAAGGACTAGCAGGCGAGCAGTACTTC. Translation gives CASSEGLAGEQYF. The full variable domain, rest sourced from reference TRBV7-9 and TRBJ2-7, is DTGVSQNPRHKITKRGQNVTFRCDPISEHNRLYWYRQTLGQGPEFLTYFQNEAQLEKSRLLSDRFSAERPKGSFSTLEIQRTEQGDSAMYLCASSEGLAGEQYFGPGTRLTVT.

This clonotype has just a few counts. The chain employs TRBV29-1 and TRBJ2-1; TRBD2 matches 9 bases. Losses at the gene ends were 4 bases for V and 8 bases for J; bases not matched to a gene: 12. Germline V CDR1 and CDR2: SQVTM, ANQGSEA. This CDR3 has 15 residues. CDR3 in amino acids: CSVAPRGGEGDEQFF. The CDR3 DNA sequence: TGCAGCGTTGCCCCGCGGGGGGGCGAAGGGGATGAGCAGTTCTTC.

In its sample, this clonotype was seen a few times. The chain employs TRBV19 and TRBJ2-3; D remains unclear. The germline CDR1 and CDR2 sequences are LNHDA and SQIVND (reference sequence). V lost 3 bases and J lost 4, with 8 bases in between. The CDR3 consists of 13 residues. The CDR3 here is CASSILPPDTQYF. The CDR3 nucleotides are TGTGCCAGTAGTATCCTCCCTCCAGATACGCAGTATTTT.

In its sample, this clonotype was seen a few times. The chain couples TRBV5-1 to TRBJ2-7; no definite D call. The germline V gene encodes CDR1 SGHRS and CDR2 YFSETQ. V shed 0 bases and J shed 5 bases, with 15 bases lying between them. The CDR3 runs to 15 residues. CDR3 in DNA: TGCGCCAGCAGCTTGGGAGTCTTTGGTCTGGACGAGCAGTACTTC. Its translation: CASSLGVFGLDEQYF.

The CDR3 sequence: CASSPTIWDRALGKNIQYF. The CDR3 region has the DNA TGTGCCAGCAGCCCAACGATCTGGGACAGGGCTTTGGGCAAAAACATTCAGTACTTC. The chain employs TRBV4-2 and TRBJ2-4, with 9 positions matching TRBD1. The CDR3 has 19 residues. From germline, CDR1 is LGHNA and CDR2 YNFKEQ. J lost 3 bases, V lost 4 bases, and 16 bases had no gene match.

This clonotype was counted only a few times. This chain uses TRBV21-1 with TRBJ2-1; no DNA check was done on the table's D call, TRBD1. TRBV21-1 is deemed a pseudogene. The CDR3 sequence is 16 residues long. CDR3 amino acids: CASSKEEATGDHEQFF. The CDR3 DNA reads TGTGCCAGCAGCAAAGAGGAAGCGACAGGGGATCATGAGCAGTTCTTC.

This clonotype was seen a few times. The rearrangement joins TRBV12-3 or TRBV12-4 to TRBJ1-2; possibly TRBD1 for D (5 bases). This CDR3 contains 13 residues. V gave up 5 bases and J gave up 7 bases, with 14 bases separating them. Written as DNA, the CDR3 is TGTGCCAGCAGTAGTGGGGGAATTTCTGGCTACACCTTC. Amino acid sequence: CASSSGGISGYTF.

This chain connects TRBV4-2 to TRBJ1-1; TRBD1 is a possible D gene (6 bases). The CDR3 spans 16 residues. V lost 4 bases to trimming and J lost 6 bases, with 21 bases between them. Germline-derived CDR1 and CDR2 are LGHNA and YNFKEQ. CDR3 bases: TGTGCCAGCAGCCTCCTCGAGGGGGGGCAGGTCTCTGAAGCTTTCTTT. This codes for CASSLLEGGQVSEAFF.

The rearrangement joins TRBV12-3 or TRBV12-4 to TRBJ2-5, with D uncertain. The germline V and J ends were trimmed by 6 bases and 4 bases, with 6 bases remaining between them. The CDR3 is 11 residues long. The CDR3 reads CASRELETQYF. The CDR3 nucleotides are TGTGCCAGCAGGGAACTAGAGACCCAGTACTTC.

V is TRBV7-8 and J is TRBJ2-3, with D perhaps matching TRBD1 (6 bases). Germline CDR1 SGHVS, CDR2 FQNEAQ. V lost 4 bases, J lost 3 bases, and 14 bases lay in between. This CDR3 comprises 15 residues. In DNA, the CDR3 is TGTGCCAGCAGCTCAGAACAGGGTCTGACAGATACGCAGTATTTT. It yields the protein CASSSEQGLTDTQYF.

This clonotype has a handful of counts. The J gene is TRBJ2-1, the V gene TRBV10-3; D may be TRBD1 (5 bases). The CDR3 is 15 amino acids. V shed 7 bases and J shed 1 base, with 14 bases lying between them. Germline V gene lookup returns CDR1 ENHRY and CDR2 SYGVKD. CDR3 bases: TGTGCCATCAATTATGGGGCAGGGTCCTACAATGAGCAGTTCTTC. Translated, it gives CAINYGAGSYNEQFF.

This chain links TRBV3-1 with TRBJ2-7; D call uncertain. Germline assignment: CDR1 LGHDT and CDR2 YNNKEL (reference sequence). CDR3 length equals 14 residues. The V gene lost 1 base and the J gene lost 2 bases, with 9 bases spanning the gap. The CDR3 coding sequence is TGTGCCAGCAGCCAAGTGAACGGAACCTACGAGCAGTACTTC. The encoded protein is CASSQVNGTYEQYF.

The chain uses TRBV12-3 or TRBV12-4 and TRBJ2-5, with 9 bases fitting TRBD2. The trim removed 5 bases at V and 2 bases at J, leaving 6 bases unmatched. This CDR3 comprises 15 residues. The CDR3 DNA follows: TGTGCCAGCAGTACAGCGGGGGGACCACAAGAGACCCAGTACTTC. Residues: CASSTAGGPQETQYF.

V gene TRBV4-1 combines with J gene TRBJ2-2; 7 bases align to TRBD1. Germline CDR1 MGHRA, CDR2 YSYEKL. The ends lost 8 bases at V and 6 bases at J; junction bases unmatched: 12. The CDR3 sequence is 15 residues long. This CDR3 is CASGDGTETPGELFF. The CDR3 nucleotides read TGCGCCAGCGGGGACGGGACAGAGACGCCCGGGGAGCTGTTTTTT.

The sample holds a few counts of this clonotype. V is TRBV10-2 and J is TRBJ2-3; tentative D call: TRBD1 (5 bases). The CDR3 sequence is 14 residues long. Germline assignment: CDR1 WSHSY and CDR2 SAAADI. Trimming removed 5 bases from V and 3 bases from J, with 12 bases in between. CDR3 sequence (DNA): TGCGCCAGCAGTCGAGGAAAGGGGACAGATACGCAGTATTTT. It codes for CASSRGKGTDTQYF.